Listed below are T cell receptor beta chains from one sample, sequenced in a study of blood T cell repertoires in COVID-19. Some clones are missing from TCRdb's copy, which holds only in-frame ones; the method was immunoSEQ multiplex PCR. The sample lists around 100,000 clones; 87% were seen once. Sequences were obtained from peripheral blood. These receptors all stem from a human donor in a cohort sampled during active COVID-19. Each CDR3 is given with its conserved first and last residue. A D gene is named only where the DNA matches it firmly. For some rows the clone size is stated as once, few or many, or as a class when expanded; others skip it.

J,D,V,size,CDR3,DNA
TRBJ1-1,.,TRBV27,few,CASRGQRNTEAFF,TGTGCCAGCAGAGGACAAAGGAACACTGAAGCTTTCTTT
TRBJ1-2,.,TRBV7-9,.,CASSSGGDGKYGYTF,TGTGCCAGCAGCTCGGGCGGGGACGGAAAATATGGCTACACCTTC
TRBJ2-3,.,TRBV12-3/TRBV12-4,.,CASIGSTDTQYF,TGTGCCAGCATCGGTAGCACAGATACGCAGTATTTT
TRBJ2-7,.,TRBV30,.,CAWTRNQGPYEQYF,TGTGCCTGGACGAGAAATCAGGGGCCCTACGAGCAGTACTTC
TRBJ2-7,.,TRBV28,.,CASSFGGMGYEQYF,TGTGCCAGCAGTTTCGGCGGGATGGGCTACGAGCAGTACTTC
TRBJ2-3,.,TRBV18,.,CASSISQDTQYF,TGTGCCAGCTCAATCAGTCAGGATACGCAGTATTTT
TRBJ2-1,.,TRBV11-2,.,CASSLDTSGVYYNEQFF,TGTGCCAGCAGCTTAGACACCTCAGGGGTCTACTACAATGAGCAGTTCTTC
TRBJ2-7,.,TRBV7-2,.,CASSLVGSGRGYEQYF,TGTGCCAGCAGCTTAGTAGGTTCGGGCCGGGGCTACGAGCAGTACTTC
TRBJ2-3,TRBD1,TRBV18,.,CASSAQTGDNTQYF,TGTGCCAGCTCAGCCCAGACAGGGGATAACACGCAGTATTTT
TRBJ2-5,.,TRBV21-1,.,CASSMEGKAGGPETQYF,TGTGCCAGCAGCATGGAGGGGAAAGCGGGGGGCCCAGAGACCCAGTACTTC
TRBJ2-1,TRBD1,TRBV18,.,CASSPLGQGDLVQFF,TGTGCCAGCTCACCTCTGGGACAGGGCGATTTGGTGCAGTTCTTC
TRBJ2-2,TRBD1,TRBV4-1,.,CASSHFRGTGYTGELFF,TGCGCCAGCAGCCATTTCCGCGGGACAGGCTACACCGGGGAGCTGTTTTTT
TRBJ2-5,TRBD2,TRBV7-3,.,CASSLNGAGEETQYF,TGTGCCAGCAGCTTAAATGGGGCGGGAGAAGAGACCCAGTACTTC
TRBJ2-3,.,TRBV9,.,CASSAGGEGGEGTDTQYF,TGTGCCAGCAGCGCAGGTGGGGAGGGGGGAGAGGGCACAGATACGCAGTATTTT
TRBJ2-3,.,TRBV28,.,CASSSQLAGYTDTQYF,TGTGCCAGCAGTTCGCAACTCGCGGGGTACACAGATACGCAGTATTTT
TRBJ2-3,.,TRBV5-1,.,CASSPKRDRWGTDTQYF,TGCGCCAGCAGCCCGAAGCGGGACAGGTGGGGCACAGATACGCAGTATTTT
TRBJ2-7,.,TRBV4-1,few,CASSPVGSAYEQYF,TGCGCCAGCAGCCCGGTAGGCAGCGCCTACGAGCAGTACTTC
TRBJ2-7,.,TRBV7-5,.,CVRSLEDPGQPYEQYF,TGTGTCAGAAGCTTAGAAGATCCGGGACAGCCCTACGAGCAGTACTTC
TRBJ1-1,TRBD1,TRBV19,.,CASGTGGAETEAFF,TGTGCCAGTGGGACAGGGGGCGCGGAGACTGAAGCTTTCTTT
TRBJ2-2,TRBD1,TRBV9,.,CASSVDGQGFPGELFF,TGTGCCAGCAGCGTAGACGGACAGGGGTTCCCCGGGGAGCTGTTTTTT
TRBJ1-2,TRBD1,TRBV2,.,CASTGRDRGRGLWNGYTF,TGTGCCAGCACTGGGCGGGACAGGGGCAGGGGTTTATGGAATGGCTACACCTTC
TRBJ2-7,TRBD2,TRBV9,.,CASSTSGDLSEQYF,TGTGCCAGCAGCACTAGCGGGGACCTCTCCGAGCAGTACTTC
TRBJ2-1,TRBD2,TRBV9,.,CASSGPTSGSYNEQFF,TGTGCCAGCAGCGGACCTACTAGCGGGTCCTACAATGAGCAGTTCTTC
TRBJ2-1,.,TRBV29-1,.,CSVAKQGSYNEQFF,TGCAGCGTTGCTAAACAGGGTTCCTACAATGAGCAGTTCTTC
TRBJ1-1,.,TRBV28,.,CAIPDLRDTEAFF,TGTGCCATCCCGGACTTAAGGGACACTGAAGCTTTCTTT
TRBJ1-2,TRBD1,TRBV24-1,.,CATRARRDSLTDYGYTF,TGTGCCACCAGGGCCCGCCGGGACAGTCTCACAGACTATGGCTACACCTTC
TRBJ2-7,.,TRBV5-4,few,CASSRGRGSYYEQYF,TGTGCCAGCAGTCGGGGCCGGGGGAGCTACTACGAGCAGTACTTC
TRBJ2-1,TRBD1,TRBV6-1,.,CASSEDRGYNEQFF,TGTGCCAGCAGTGAGGACAGGGGTTACAATGAGCAGTTCTTC
TRBJ2-7,TRBD1,TRBV18,.,CASSPDRGIEQYF,TGTGCCAGCTCACCCGACAGGGGGATCGAGCAGTACTTC
TRBJ2-5,TRBD2,TRBV5-6,.,CASSAGAGGAFEETQYF,TGTGCCAGCAGCGCGGGGGCCGGGGGGGCGTTTGAAGAGACCCAGTACTTC
TRBJ2-1,TRBD2,TRBV7-6,.,CASSLGTSGGHEQFF,TGTGCCAGCAGCTTAGGGACTAGCGGGGGGCATGAGCAGTTCTTC
TRBJ2-6,.,TRBV6-5,.,CASNPQGKGANVLTF,TGTGCCAGCAACCCCCAGGGGAAGGGGGCCAACGTCCTGACTTTC
TRBJ1-1,.,TRBV6-5,.,CASSRGRGNTEAFF,TGTGCCAGCAGTCGTGGAAGGGGGAACACTGAAGCTTTCTTT
TRBJ2-5,.,TRBV27,once,CASSFGGQETQYF,TGTGCCAGCAGTTTTGGAGGGCAAGAGACCCAGTACTTC
TRBJ2-5,TRBD1,TRBV2,.,CASSGTGQETQYF,TGTGCCAGCAGTGGGACAGGTCAAGAGACCCAGTACTTC
TRBJ1-4,TRBD1,TRBV27,.,CASSSTPRGRGEKLFF,TGTGCCAGCAGTTCTACTCCCAGGGGGCGCGGTGAAAAACTGTTTTTT